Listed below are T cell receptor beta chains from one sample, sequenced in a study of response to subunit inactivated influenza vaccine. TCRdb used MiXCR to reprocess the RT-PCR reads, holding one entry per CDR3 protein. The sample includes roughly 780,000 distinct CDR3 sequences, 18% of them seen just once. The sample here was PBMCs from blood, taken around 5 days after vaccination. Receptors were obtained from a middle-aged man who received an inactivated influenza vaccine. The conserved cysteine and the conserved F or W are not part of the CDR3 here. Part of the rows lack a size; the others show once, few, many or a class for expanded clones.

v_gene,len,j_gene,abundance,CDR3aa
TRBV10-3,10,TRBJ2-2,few,AISEGPGELF
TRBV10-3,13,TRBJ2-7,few,AISELPGVGNEQY
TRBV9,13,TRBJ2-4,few,ASSSRSGRENIQY
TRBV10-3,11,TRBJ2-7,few,AIDSSPGYEQY
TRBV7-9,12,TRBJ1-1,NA,ASSVDGAGTEAF
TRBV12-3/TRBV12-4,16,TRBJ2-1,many,ASSFVYGVRVAYNEQF
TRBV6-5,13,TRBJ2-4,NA,ASSYIRDREEIQY
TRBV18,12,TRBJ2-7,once,ASSPTGSPYEQY
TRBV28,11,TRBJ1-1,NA,ASSRQGGTEAF
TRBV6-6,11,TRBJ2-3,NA,ASRPRGTDTQY
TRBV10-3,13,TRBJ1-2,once,AISLAAEKNYGYT
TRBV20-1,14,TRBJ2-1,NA,SARAPLAGVHNEQF
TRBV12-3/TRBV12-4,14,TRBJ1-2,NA,ASSPNRGGYIDGYT
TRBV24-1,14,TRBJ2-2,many,ATSDSARANTGELF
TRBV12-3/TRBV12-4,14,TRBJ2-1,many,ASRGLAGYSYNEQF
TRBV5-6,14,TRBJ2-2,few,ASSLPGLADTGELF
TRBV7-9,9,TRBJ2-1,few,ASRGQGTQF
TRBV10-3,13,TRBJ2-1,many,AISGTSSSIDEQF
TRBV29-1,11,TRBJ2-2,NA,SVGKLLTGELF
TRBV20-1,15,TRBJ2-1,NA,SARMLFSSGSTDEQF
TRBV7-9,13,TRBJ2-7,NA,ASSSPSDGFYEQY
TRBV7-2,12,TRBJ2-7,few,ASSFFPGDYEQY
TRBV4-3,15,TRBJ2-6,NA,ASSQVGDPSGANVLT
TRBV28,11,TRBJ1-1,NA,ASSIQGAAAAF
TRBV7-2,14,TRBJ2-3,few,ASSLTPGHFTDTQY
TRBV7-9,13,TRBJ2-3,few,ASSTPGRFTDTQY
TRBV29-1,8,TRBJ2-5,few,SVPGEAQY
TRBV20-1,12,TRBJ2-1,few,SASRESSYNEQF
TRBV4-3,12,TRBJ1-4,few,ASSVGPRGEKLF
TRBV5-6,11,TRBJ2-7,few,ASSLGKGVEQY
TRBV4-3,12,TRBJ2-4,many,ASSLWTDANIQY
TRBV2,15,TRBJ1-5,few,ASSPTGGARQDQPQH
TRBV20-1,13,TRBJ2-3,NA,SALQASTSTDTQY
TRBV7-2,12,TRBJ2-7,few,ASSHGGRYYEQY
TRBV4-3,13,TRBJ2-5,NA,ASSRQGAAGETQY
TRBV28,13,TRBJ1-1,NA,ASSFEGGMNTEAF
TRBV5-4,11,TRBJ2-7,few,ASSLGLQNEQY
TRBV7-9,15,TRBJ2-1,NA,ASSTVTGALTYNEQF
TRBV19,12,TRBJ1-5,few,ASSLRQGTQPQH
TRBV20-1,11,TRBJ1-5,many,SATQTHNQPQH
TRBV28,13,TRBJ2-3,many,ASSPPGTRADTQY
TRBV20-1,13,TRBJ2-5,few,SARQTEGLGETQY
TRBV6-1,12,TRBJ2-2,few,ASSAPSGTGELF
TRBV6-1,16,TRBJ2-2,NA,ASSDRPGTGRATGELF
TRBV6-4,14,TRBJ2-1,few,ASSDSNSGGPNEQF
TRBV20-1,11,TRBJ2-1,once,SANRGSTDEQF